The rows below give T cell receptor beta chains drawn from one sample of a study of cytomegalovirus exposure and HLA in healthy donors. Sequencing was performed with immunoSEQ multiplex PCR; in TCRdb, only in-frame clones are kept and a portion is missing. The sample lists 100,000 or so clones, 85% occurring once. Sequenced material: PBMCs. The receptors derive from a man aged 25 to 40 in good health and CMV-seronegative. Each CDR3 is given with its conserved first and last residue. The order of the fields is V gene, clone size, CDR3 protein. Size tells how often a clone was seen (once, few, many) or the class of an expanded clone, and some rows leave it out.

v_call: TRBV27; clone_size: -; cdr3_aa: CASSLLAGAHNEQFF
v_call: TRBV9; clone_size: once; cdr3_aa: CASSVGVPSRSGRVGELFF
v_call: TRBV19; clone_size: -; cdr3_aa: CASSVLRSGILPNTGELFF
v_call: TRBV4-1; clone_size: -; cdr3_aa: CASSQDGLAGARETQYF
v_call: TRBV29-1; clone_size: -; cdr3_aa: CSVEGDRQYEQYF
v_call: TRBV9; clone_size: -; cdr3_aa: CASSARTGAETQYF
v_call: TRBV4-2; clone_size: -; cdr3_aa: CASSPTPKDKNEKLFF
v_call: TRBV30; clone_size: -; cdr3_aa: CAWSEGLAYEQYF
v_call: TRBV27; clone_size: -; cdr3_aa: CASRRTGTSGSYEQYF
v_call: TRBV18; clone_size: once; cdr3_aa: CASSPGTSGNNEQFF
v_call: TRBV28; clone_size: -; cdr3_aa: CASSHLWGAQGRVNQPQHF
v_call: TRBV5-1; clone_size: few; cdr3_aa: CASTPSGAVGNEQFF
v_call: TRBV7-8; clone_size: -; cdr3_aa: CASSPGTGVETQYF
v_call: TRBV30; clone_size: few; cdr3_aa: CAWSEGQAVKNTEAFF
v_call: TRBV7-6; clone_size: -; cdr3_aa: CASSLGTGLGRPLHF
v_call: TRBV6-5; clone_size: -; cdr3_aa: CASTSGLYNSPLHF
v_call: TRBV13; clone_size: -; cdr3_aa: CASSPRDFRYTGELFF
v_call: TRBV6-1; clone_size: -; cdr3_aa: CASSEGGRGIYGYTF
v_call: TRBV4-1; clone_size: -; cdr3_aa: CASSQESRGTQYF
v_call: TRBV7-3; clone_size: -; cdr3_aa: CASSSRGTEGYTF
v_call: TRBV10-3; clone_size: -; cdr3_aa: CAISEPTIHTEAFF
v_call: TRBV5-1; clone_size: -; cdr3_aa: CASSPPGHNYEQYF
v_call: TRBV9; clone_size: -; cdr3_aa: CASSPLGGSGETQYF
v_call: TRBV29-1; clone_size: -; cdr3_aa: CSVEGYGGGQVTQYF
v_call: TRBV4-1; clone_size: -; cdr3_aa: CASSQGGSLQETQYF
v_call: TRBV7-2; clone_size: -; cdr3_aa: CASSARDRGYEQYF
v_call: TRBV5-4; clone_size: -; cdr3_aa: CASRPSPGLAGGNEQFF
v_call: TRBV7-8; clone_size: -; cdr3_aa: CASSPRNYGYTF
v_call: TRBV7-3; clone_size: -; cdr3_aa: CASSLTTSGSNEQFF
v_call: TRBV28; clone_size: -; cdr3_aa: CASSRTGDYEQYF
v_call: TRBV5-1; clone_size: -; cdr3_aa: CASSLPGDYGYTF
v_call: TRBV13; clone_size: -; cdr3_aa: CASRGTIVDTEAFF
v_call: TRBV4-3; clone_size: -; cdr3_aa: CASSQEGGSTDTQYF
v_call: TRBV5-1; clone_size: -; cdr3_aa: CASSPLGGGNNSPLHF
v_call: TRBV4-1; clone_size: -; cdr3_aa: CASSQAAPSWTGFYTEAFF
v_call: TRBV11-3; clone_size: -; cdr3_aa: CASSRQEGDKLFF
v_call: TRBV5-5; clone_size: many; cdr3_aa: CASSFWSQDYGYTF
v_call: TRBV27; clone_size: few; cdr3_aa: CASSSRTGGRTEAFF
v_call: TRBV2; clone_size: -; cdr3_aa: CASSWAGKETQYF
v_call: TRBV18; clone_size: once; cdr3_aa: CASSRLAGSVGEQFF
v_call: TRBV5-6; clone_size: few; cdr3_aa: CASSLVFTGDTEAFF
v_call: TRBV2; clone_size: -; cdr3_aa: CASSERASFNEQFF